The next 20 T cell receptor beta chains were all read from a single sample in a study of shared T cell receptors in the human thymus. Libraries were prepared by immunoSEQ multiplex PCR; TCRdb keeps only in-frame clonotypes and omits some of them. This sample yields under 850,000 clones, of which roughly 88% are seen a single time; approximately 0.01% belongs to the top ten. The same data also contributed to another study, on human thymus T cells.

The source material was thymocytes. The receptors stem from a boy in the first two years of life with a congenital heart defect.

The J gene is TRBJ2-7, the V gene TRBV4-1, with 11 bases matching TRBD2. J lost 1 base, V lost 5 bases, and 4 bases had no gene match. The CDR3 covers 15 residues. CDR1 is MGHRA, CDR2 YSYEKL, per germline. DNA for the CDR3: TGCGCCAGCAGCTGGGGACTAGCGGAGTCCTACGAGCAGTACTTC. Its translation is CASSWGLAESYEQYF.

The chain couples TRBV7-2 to TRBJ2-1; 10 bases match TRBD2. In germline, CDR1 is SGHTA, CDR2 FQGNSA. This CDR3 has 15 amino acids. V dropped 5 bases and J dropped 4; count of bases not matched to a gene: 5. The CDR3 region is CASSPRTSGYNEQFF. The CDR3 bases are TGTGCCAGCAGCCCTCGGACTAGCGGATACAATGAGCAGTTCTTC.

As regards this clone: In the same sample, other DNA sequences code for this CDR3. The gene calls are TRBV2 and TRBJ2-1; the match to TRBD2 covers 7 bases. V was pared by 7 bases and J by 10 bases, with 16 bases of the junction left unmatched. Germline values: CDR1 SNHLY, CDR2 FYNNEI. The CDR3 spans 15 residues. In DNA, the CDR3 is TGTGCCAGCAAGACGACCAGCGGGATGACGTGGGAGCAGTTCTTC. It is translated as CASKTTSGMTWEQFF.

The chain is built from TRBV1 and TRBJ2-7; TRBD2 reflects the table's D call only, with no check against the DNA. TRBV1 is termed a pseudogene. The CDR3 has 13 amino acids. CDR3 nucleotide sequence: TGCACCATCTACCCGAGAGGTTCCTACGAGCAGTACTTC. Its protein is CTIYPRGSYEQYF.

This chain links TRBV7-9 with TRBJ1-2, with TRBD1 identical over 7 bases. CDR1 is SEHNR, CDR2 FQNEAQ, per germline (reference sequence). The CDR3 covers 17 residues. V gave up 3 bases and J gave up 4 bases; unmatched junction bases: 14. CDR3 amino acids: CASSFLGQAGRVYGYTF. In nucleotides, the CDR3 is TGTGCCAGCAGCTTCCTCGGACAGGCGGGAAGGGTCTATGGCTACACCTTC.

This clone was detected only a few times. The chain couples TRBV4-3 to TRBJ2-1, with D possibly TRBD1 on 6 matching bases. Germline V gene sequence: CDR1 LGHNA, CDR2 YSLEER. V was shortened by 1 base and J by 5 bases, with 9 bases between the two germline ends. The CDR3 covers 14 residues. The CDR3 DNA reads as TGCGCCAGCAGCCAAGGGGGGCTTCACAATGAGCAGTTCTTC. This encodes CASSQGGLHNEQFF.

The J gene is TRBJ2-1, the V gene TRBV29-1; D perhaps matches TRBD1 (6 bases). The CDR3 loop spans 11 amino acids. Trimming pared 6 bases from V and 10 bases from J, leaving 13 bases between. Germline V lookup: CDR1 SQVTM, CDR2 ANQGSEA. CDR3 sequence reads: CSVPGAREQFF. The CDR3 nucleotides read TGCAGCGTGCCAGGGGCTCGGGAGCAGTTCTTC.

The rearrangement joins TRBV4-2 to TRBJ2-1, with TRBD2 matching 8 bases. J was trimmed by 6 bases and V by 4 bases; bases with no gene match: 8. The germline gives CDR1 LGHNA, CDR2 YNFKEQ. The CDR3 loop spans 15 amino acids. The CDR3 sequence: CASSLRSGRLNEQFF. Written as DNA, the CDR3 is TGTGCCAGCAGCCTACGGAGCGGGAGACTCAATGAGCAGTTCTTC.

The chain has TRBV10-3 and TRBJ2-7, with D maybe TRBD2 (5 bases). Germline V CDR1 and CDR2: ENHRY, SYGVKD. The CDR3 consists of 14 residues. V shed 7 bases and J shed 3 bases, with 16 bases lying between them. The CDR3 bases are TGTGCCATCAACGAGGGAGTGAGGAGCTACGAGCAGTACTTC. Its protein product is CAINEGVRSYEQYF.

The chain is built from TRBV5-1 and TRBJ1-6; D is unclear. V was pared by 0 bases and J by 4 bases, with 11 bases between. Germline V lookup: CDR1 SGHRS, CDR2 YFSETQ. The CDR3 runs to 16 residues. This chain's CDR3 is CASSLAGNFYNSPLHF. The DNA for the CDR3 is TGCGCCAGCAGCTTGGCGGGGAATTTTTATAATTCACCCCTCCACTTT.

The V gene is TRBV14, the J gene TRBJ2-2, with 12 bases that match TRBD1. The CDR3 has 18 residues. V shed 1 base and J 6 bases; nucleotides not matched to a gene: 9. Germline CDR1 SGHDN, CDR2 FVKESK. The CDR3 sequence: CASSQAGDRGRRAGELFF. The CDR3 DNA is TGTGCCAGCAGCCAAGCTGGGGACAGGGGGCGACGAGCCGGGGAGCTGTTTTTT. The entire variable domain, with the rest obtained from reference TRBV14 and TRBJ2-2, is as follows: EAGVTQFPSHSVIEKGQTVTLRCDPISGHDNLYWYRRVMGKEIKFLLHFVKESKQDESGMPNNRFLAERTGGTYSTLKVQPAELEDSGVYFCASSQAGDRGRRAGELFFGEGSRLTVL.

This clone was recorded only once. The chain has TRBV30 and TRBJ2-1; D unresolved. Trimming took 0 bases from V and 5 from J, leaving 23 bases between them. Germline V gene sequence: CDR1 GTSNPN, CDR2 SVGIG (reference sequence). CDR3 length equals 18 residues. For the CDR3, the DNA is TGTGCCTGGAGTGTAAGTACCCAGGCCGCTTCTAACGACAATGAGCAGTTCTTC. Translation: CAWSVSTQAASNDNEQFF. The whole variable domain, remainder taken from reference TRBV30 and TRBJ2-1, is SQTIHQWPATLVQPVGSPLSLECTVEGTSNPNLYWYRQAAGRGLQLLFYSVGIGQISSEVPQNLSASRPQDRQFILSSKKLLLSDSGFYLCAWSVSTQAASNDNEQFFGPGTRLTVL.

The V call is TRBV7-6, the J call TRBJ2-3; D is uncertain. Trimming cost V 1 base and J 1 base, with 3 bases left between them. In germline, CDR1 is SGHVS, CDR2 FNYEAQ. CDR3 length: 13 residues. In DNA form, the CDR3 reads TGTGCCAGCAGCTTAGGCGGCACAGATACGCAGTATTTT. This translates into CASSLGGTDTQYF.

The genes are TRBV21-1 and TRBJ2-1; the listed D gene, TRBD1, was not tested against the DNA. TRBV21-1 is a recognized pseudogene. The CDR3 loop spans 14 amino acids. CDR3 DNA sequence: TGTGCCAGCAGCAAAGTTCAGGGGCCCAATGAGCAGTTCTTC. This translates into CASSKVQGPNEQFF.

This clone was counted a single time. The rearrangement uses TRBV15 and TRBJ2-7, with 10 bases matching TRBD1. CDR1 and CDR2 from the germline V gene are LNHNV and YYDKDF (reference sequence). Trimming removed 0 bases from V and 0 bases from J; junction bases left unmatched: 2. There are 16 residues in the CDR3. The CDR3 sequence is CATSRDRDRGSYEQYF. CDR3 coding DNA: TGTGCCACCAGCAGAGATCGGGACAGGGGCTCCTACGAGCAGTACTTC.

V and J are TRBV28 and TRBJ2-3; 9 positions agree with TRBD2. The trim removed 5 bases at V and 0 bases at J, leaving 3 bases unmatched. This CDR3 is 15 amino acids long. CDR1 is MDHEN and CDR2 is SYDVKM in the germline V gene. The CDR3 here is CASSLAGHSTDTQYF. The CDR3 coding sequence is TGTGCCAGCAGTCTAGCGGGACATAGCACAGATACGCAGTATTTT.

The chain's CDR3 is CASSGQYRVGAYEQYF. The CDR3 nucleotides read TGTGCCAGCAGTGGCCAGTACAGGGTTGGGGCCTACGAGCAGTACTTC. This chain links TRBV25-1 with TRBJ2-7; weak D call: TRBD1 (6 bases). This CDR3 spans 16 amino acids. CDR1 and CDR2 (germline): MGHDK, SYGVNS. Deletions cut 4 bases from V and 2 bases from J, with 18 bases between.

The chain is built from TRBV4-2 and TRBJ2-7, with 8 bases fitting TRBD2. V lost 4 bases, J lost 2 bases, and 4 bases stayed unmatched. The CDR3 sequence is 14 residues long. Germline CDR1 is LGHNA and CDR2 is YNFKEQ. The CDR3 region has the DNA TGTGCCAGCAGCCCACCCGGGGGGGCCTACGAGCAGTACTTC. Amino acids: CASSPPGGAYEQYF.

The chain combines TRBV29-1 with TRBJ2-3, with no clear D. V lost 4 bases, J lost 4 bases, and 6 bases lay in between. The CDR3 sequence is 11 residues long. Germline-derived CDR1 and CDR2 are SQVTM and ANQGSEA. This CDR3 reads CSVVSSDTQYF. Written as DNA, the CDR3 is TGCAGCGTTGTGTCGTCAGATACGCAGTATTTT.

In this sample, this clone turned up once. In DNA, the CDR3 is TGTGCCAGCAGCCCAACCGGGACAGGGTGTGAAAAACTGTTTTTT. Residues: CASSPTGTGCEKLFF. The genes are TRBV6-5 and TRBJ1-4, with 9 nucleotides matching TRBD1. The V and J ends lost 6 bases and 7 bases, in that order; junction bases with no gene match: 9. Germline CDR1 MNHEY, CDR2 SVGAGI. This CDR3 is built from 15 residues.